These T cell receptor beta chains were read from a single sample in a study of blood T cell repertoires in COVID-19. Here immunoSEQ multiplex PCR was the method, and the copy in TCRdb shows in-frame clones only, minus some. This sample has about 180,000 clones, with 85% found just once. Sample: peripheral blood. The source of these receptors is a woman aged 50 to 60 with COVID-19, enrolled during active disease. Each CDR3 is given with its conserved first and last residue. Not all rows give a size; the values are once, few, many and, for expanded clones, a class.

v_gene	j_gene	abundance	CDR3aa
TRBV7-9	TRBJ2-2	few	CASSLVEAELFF
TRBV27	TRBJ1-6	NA	CASSPDRHNSPLHF
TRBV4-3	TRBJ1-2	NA	CASSQAEGMGYTF
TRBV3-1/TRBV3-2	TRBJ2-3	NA	CASSRPLGGGPSDTQYF
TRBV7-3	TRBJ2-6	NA	CASSQEPGANVLTF
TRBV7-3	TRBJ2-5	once	CASSLRGPEETQYF
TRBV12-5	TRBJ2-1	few	CASGPGLAGVNNNEQFF
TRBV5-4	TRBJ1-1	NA	CASSLGQTEAFF
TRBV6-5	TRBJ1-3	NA	CASMEEGAGNTIYF
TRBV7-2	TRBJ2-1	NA	CASRFSGGANEQFF
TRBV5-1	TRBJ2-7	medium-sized	CASSWGGTGDYEQYF
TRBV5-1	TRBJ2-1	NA	CASSTGTGNLEQFF
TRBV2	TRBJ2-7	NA	CASRALTSGARSSYEQYF
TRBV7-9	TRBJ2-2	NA	CASSPKPGAGELFF
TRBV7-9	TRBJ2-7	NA	CASNPDSLSYEQYF
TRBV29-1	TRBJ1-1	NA	CSVEDVGQGIEAFF
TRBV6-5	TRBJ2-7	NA	CASSRDSTTYEQYF
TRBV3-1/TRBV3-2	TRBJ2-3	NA	CASSQEGSTTDTQYF
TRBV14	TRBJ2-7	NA	CASSQDSYLPYEQYF
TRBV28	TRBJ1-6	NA	CASSFDRGVGNSPLHF
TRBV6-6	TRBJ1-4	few	CASRRDFNEKLFF
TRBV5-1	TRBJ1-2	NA	CASSSQDTYGYTF
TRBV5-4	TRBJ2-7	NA	CASSLAGQVYEQYF
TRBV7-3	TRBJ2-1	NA	CASSPNPGLAGGTYNEQFF
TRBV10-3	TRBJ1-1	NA	CAISELQGNTEAFF
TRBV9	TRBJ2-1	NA	CASSLGPGVQGEQFF
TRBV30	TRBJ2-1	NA	CAWSPGQGDNEQFF
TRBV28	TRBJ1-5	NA	CASSFLGSSNQPQHF
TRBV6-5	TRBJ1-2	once	CASRGTAINYGYTF
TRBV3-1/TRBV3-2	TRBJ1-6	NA	CASSQLDRSYNSPLHF
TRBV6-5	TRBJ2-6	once	CASSWDRSPGANVLTF
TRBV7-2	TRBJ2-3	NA	CASSLAGGGNTDTQYF
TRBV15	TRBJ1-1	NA	CATSREGNTEAFF
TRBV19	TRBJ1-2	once	CASPMNSRQGRGYTF
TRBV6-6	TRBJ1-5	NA	CASSAQGVHQPQHF
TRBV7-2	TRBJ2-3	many	CASSLNSGGVQDTQYF
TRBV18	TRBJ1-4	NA	CASSSGHLPNEKLFF
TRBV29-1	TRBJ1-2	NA	CSAPDPFNYGYTF
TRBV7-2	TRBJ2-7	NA	CASSLYGQGIYEQYF
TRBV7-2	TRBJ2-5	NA	CASSLERGGGETQYF
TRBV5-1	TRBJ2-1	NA	CASSLGGTGGSEQFF
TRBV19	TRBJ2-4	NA	CASSAGIGNIQYF
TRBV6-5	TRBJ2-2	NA	CASRKQELGELFF
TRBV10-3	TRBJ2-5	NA	CAISDPAGETQYF
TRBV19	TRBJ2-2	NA	CASSDGQVDTGELFF
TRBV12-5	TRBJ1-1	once	CASAPWEGKRYTEAFF
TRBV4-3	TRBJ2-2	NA	CASSGQGSTGELFF
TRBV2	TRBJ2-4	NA	CASRGASGGFLNIQYF
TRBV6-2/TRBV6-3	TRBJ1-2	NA	CASSDSPDYRGGYTF